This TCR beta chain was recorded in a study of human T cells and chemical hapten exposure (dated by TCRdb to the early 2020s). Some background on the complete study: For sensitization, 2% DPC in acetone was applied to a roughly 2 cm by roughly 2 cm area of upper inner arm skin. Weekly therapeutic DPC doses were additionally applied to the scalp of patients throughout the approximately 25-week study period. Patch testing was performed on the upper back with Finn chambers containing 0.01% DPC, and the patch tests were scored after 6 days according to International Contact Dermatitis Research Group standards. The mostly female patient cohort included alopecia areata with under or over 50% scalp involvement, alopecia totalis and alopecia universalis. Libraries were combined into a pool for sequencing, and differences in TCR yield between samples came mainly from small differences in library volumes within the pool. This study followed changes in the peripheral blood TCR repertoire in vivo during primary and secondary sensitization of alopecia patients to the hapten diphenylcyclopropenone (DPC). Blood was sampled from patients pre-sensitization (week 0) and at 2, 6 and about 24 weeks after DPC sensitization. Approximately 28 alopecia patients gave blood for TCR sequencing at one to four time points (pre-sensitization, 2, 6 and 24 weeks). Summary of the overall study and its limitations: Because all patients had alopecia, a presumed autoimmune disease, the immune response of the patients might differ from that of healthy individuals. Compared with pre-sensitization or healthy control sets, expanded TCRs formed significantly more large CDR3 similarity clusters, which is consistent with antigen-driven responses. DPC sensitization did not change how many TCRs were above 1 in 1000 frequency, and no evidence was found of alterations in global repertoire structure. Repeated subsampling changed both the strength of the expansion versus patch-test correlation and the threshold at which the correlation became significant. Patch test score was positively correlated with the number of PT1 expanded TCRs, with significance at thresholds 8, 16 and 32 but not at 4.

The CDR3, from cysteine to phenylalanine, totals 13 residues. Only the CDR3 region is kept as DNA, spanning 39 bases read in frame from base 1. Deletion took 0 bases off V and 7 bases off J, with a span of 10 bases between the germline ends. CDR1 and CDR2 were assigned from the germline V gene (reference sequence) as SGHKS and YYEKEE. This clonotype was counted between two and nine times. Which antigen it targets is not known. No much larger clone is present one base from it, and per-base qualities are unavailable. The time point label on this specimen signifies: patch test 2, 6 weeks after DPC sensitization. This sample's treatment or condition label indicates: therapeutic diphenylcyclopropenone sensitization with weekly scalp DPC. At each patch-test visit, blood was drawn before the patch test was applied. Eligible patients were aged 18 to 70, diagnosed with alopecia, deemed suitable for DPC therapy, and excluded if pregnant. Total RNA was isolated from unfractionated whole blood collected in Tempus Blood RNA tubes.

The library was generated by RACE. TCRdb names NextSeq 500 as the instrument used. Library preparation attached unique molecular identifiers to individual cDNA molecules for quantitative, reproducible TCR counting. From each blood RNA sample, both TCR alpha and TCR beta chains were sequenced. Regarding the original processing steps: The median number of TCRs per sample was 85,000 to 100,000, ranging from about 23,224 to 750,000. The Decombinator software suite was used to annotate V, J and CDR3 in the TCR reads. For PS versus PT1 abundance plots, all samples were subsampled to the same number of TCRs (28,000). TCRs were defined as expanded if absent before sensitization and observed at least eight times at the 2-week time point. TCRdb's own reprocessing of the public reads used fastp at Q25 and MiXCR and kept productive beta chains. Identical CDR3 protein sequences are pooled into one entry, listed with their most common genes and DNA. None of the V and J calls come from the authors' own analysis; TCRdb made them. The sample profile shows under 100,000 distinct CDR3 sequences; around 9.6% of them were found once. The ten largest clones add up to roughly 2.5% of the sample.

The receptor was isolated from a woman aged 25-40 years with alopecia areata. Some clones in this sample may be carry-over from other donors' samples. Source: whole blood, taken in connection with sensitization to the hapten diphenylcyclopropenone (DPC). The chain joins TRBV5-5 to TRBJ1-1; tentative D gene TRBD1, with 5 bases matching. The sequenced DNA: TGTGCCAGCAGCTTGGCTGGGGCAGATGAAGCTTTCTTT. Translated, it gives CASSLAGADEAFF.